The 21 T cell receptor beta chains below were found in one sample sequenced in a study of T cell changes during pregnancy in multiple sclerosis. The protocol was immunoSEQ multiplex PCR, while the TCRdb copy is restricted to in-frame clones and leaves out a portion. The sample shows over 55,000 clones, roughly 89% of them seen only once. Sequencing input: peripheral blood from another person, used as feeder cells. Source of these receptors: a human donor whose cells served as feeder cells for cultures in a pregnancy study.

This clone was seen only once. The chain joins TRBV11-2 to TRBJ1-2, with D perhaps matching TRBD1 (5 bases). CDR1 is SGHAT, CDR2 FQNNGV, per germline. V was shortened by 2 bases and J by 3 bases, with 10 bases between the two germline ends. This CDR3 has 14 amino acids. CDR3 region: CASSLRARDYGYTF. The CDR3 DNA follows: TGTGCCAGCAGCTTAAGGGCCAGGGACTATGGCTACACCTTC. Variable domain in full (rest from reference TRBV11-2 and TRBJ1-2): EAGVAQSPRYKIIEKRQSVAFWCNPISGHATLYWYQQILGQGPKLLIQFQNNGVVDDSQLPKDRFSAERLKGVDSTLKIQPAKLEDSAVYLCASSLRARDYGYTFGSGTRLTVV.

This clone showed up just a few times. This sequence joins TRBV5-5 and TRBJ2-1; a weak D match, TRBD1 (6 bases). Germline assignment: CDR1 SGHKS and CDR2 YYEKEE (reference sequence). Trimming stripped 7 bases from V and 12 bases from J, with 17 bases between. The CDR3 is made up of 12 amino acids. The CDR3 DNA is TGTGCCAGCCGAAACTCCCAGGGGAGGCAGTTCTTC. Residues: CASRNSQGRQFF.

The CDR3 region is CASSPGQGAIPSNQPQHF. CDR3 in DNA: TGTGCCAGCAGCCCGGGACAGGGGGCGATCCCTAGCAATCAGCCCCAGCATTTT. V and J are TRBV28 and TRBJ1-5; 12 nucleotides line up with TRBD1. There are 18 residues in the CDR3. Germline V gives CDR1 MDHEN, CDR2 SYDVKM. The trim removed 6 bases at V and 0 bases at J, leaving 9 bases unmatched.

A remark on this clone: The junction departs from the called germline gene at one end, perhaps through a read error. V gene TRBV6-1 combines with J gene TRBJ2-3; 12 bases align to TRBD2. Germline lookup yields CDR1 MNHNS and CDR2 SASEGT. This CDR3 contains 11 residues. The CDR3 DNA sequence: TGTGCCAGCAGGACTAGCGGGAGACTTGATTTT. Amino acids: CASRTSGRLDF.

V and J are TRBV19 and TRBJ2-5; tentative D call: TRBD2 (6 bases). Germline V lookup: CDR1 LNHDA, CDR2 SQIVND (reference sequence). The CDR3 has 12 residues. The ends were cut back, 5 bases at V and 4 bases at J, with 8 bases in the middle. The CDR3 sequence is CASSLSGETQYF. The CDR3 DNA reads TGTGCCAGTAGTCTTAGCGGAGAGACCCAGTACTTC.

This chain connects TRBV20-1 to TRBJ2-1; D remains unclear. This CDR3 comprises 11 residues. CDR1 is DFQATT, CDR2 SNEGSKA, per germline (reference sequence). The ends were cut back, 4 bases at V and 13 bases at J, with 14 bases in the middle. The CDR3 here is CSATDLKSQFF. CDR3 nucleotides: TGCAGTGCTACAGACTTAAAAAGCCAGTTCTTC.

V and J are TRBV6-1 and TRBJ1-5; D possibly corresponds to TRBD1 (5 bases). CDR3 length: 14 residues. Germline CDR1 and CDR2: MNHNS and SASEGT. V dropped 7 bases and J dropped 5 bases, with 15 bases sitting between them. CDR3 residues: CASTPERGDQPQHF. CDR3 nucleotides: TGTGCCAGCACCCCAGAGAGGGGAGATCAGCCCCAGCATTTT.

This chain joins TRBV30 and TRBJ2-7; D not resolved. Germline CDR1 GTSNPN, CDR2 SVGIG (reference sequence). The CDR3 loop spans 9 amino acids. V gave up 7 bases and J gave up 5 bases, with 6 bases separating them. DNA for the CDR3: TGTGCCTTAACAGACGAGCAGTACTTC. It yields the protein CALTDEQYF.

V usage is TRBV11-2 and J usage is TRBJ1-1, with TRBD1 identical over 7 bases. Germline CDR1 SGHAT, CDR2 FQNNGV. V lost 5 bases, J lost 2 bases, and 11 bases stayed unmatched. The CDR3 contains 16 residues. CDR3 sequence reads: CASSPRQGALNTEAFF. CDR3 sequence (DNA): TGTGCCAGCAGCCCACGACAGGGCGCTCTTAACACTGAAGCTTTCTTT.

The CDR3 nucleotides are TGCAGCGTCCATGTTGGTTTTAGGGATGAAAAACTGTTTTTT. Residues: CSVHVGFRDEKLFF. The chain links TRBV29-1 to TRBJ1-4; D remains ambiguous. Trimming cost V 6 bases and J 6 bases, with 17 bases left between them. Germline-derived CDR1 and CDR2 are SQVTM and ANQGSEA. There are 14 residues in the CDR3. The complete variable domain, with remaining parts taken from reference TRBV29-1 and TRBJ1-4, reads SAVISQKPSRDICQRGTSLTIQCQVDSQVTMMFWYRQQPGQSLTLIATANQGSEATYESGFVIDKFPISRPNLTFSTLTVSNMSPEDSSIYLCSVHVGFRDEKLFFGSGTQLSVL.

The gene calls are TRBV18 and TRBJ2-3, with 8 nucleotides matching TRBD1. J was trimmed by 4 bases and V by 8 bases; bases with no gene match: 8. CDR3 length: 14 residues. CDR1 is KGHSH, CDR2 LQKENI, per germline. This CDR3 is CASQTGQGPDTQYF. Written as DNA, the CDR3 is TGTGCCAGCCAGACCGGACAGGGCCCAGATACGCAGTATTTT. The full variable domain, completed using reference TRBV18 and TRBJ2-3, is NAGVMQNPRHLVRRRGQEARLRCSPMKGHSHVYWYRQLPEEGLKFMVYLQKENIIDESGMPKERFSAEFPKEGPSILRIQQVVRGDSAAYFCASQTGQGPDTQYFGPGTRLTVL.

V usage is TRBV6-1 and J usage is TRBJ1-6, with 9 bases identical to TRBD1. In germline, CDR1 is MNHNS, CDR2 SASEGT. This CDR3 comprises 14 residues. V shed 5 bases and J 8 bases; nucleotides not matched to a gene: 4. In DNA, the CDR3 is TGTGCCAGCAGTCGACAGGGGGAACATTCACCCCTCCACTTT. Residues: CASSRQGEHSPLHF.

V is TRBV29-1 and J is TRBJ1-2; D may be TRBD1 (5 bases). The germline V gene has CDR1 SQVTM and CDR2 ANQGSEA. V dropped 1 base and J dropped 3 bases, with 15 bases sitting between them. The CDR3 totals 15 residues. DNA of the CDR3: TGCAGCGTTGAAGGTCCCCGGGGGTTGTACTATGGCTACACCTTC. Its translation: CSVEGPRGLYYGYTF. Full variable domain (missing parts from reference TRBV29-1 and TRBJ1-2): SAVISQKPSRDICQRGTSLTIQCQVDSQVTMMFWYRQQPGQSLTLIATANQGSEATYESGFVIDKFPISRPNLTFSTLTVSNMSPEDSSIYLCSVEGPRGLYYGYTFGSGTRLTVV.

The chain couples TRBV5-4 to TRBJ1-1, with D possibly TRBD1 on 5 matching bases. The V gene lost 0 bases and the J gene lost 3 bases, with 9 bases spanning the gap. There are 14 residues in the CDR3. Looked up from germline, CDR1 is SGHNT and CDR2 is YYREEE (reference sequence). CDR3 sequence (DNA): TGTGCCAGCAGCTTGGGGGGCGCGGACACTGAAGCTTTCTTT. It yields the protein CASSLGGADTEAFF.

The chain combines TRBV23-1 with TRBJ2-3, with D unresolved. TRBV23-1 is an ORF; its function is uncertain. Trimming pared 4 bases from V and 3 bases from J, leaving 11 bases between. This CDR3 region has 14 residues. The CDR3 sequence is CASSLPLITDTQYF. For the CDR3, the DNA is TGCGCCAGCAGTCTCCCGTTAATTACAGATACGCAGTATTTT.

The CDR3 sequence: CASSLGNTNTGELFF. As DNA, the CDR3 is TGTGCCAGCAGCCTAGGGAACACTAACACCGGGGAGCTGTTTTTT. The chain combines TRBV9 with TRBJ2-2; no clear D. The CDR3 runs to 15 residues. V lost 4 bases and J lost 2, with 12 bases in between. CDR1 and CDR2 from the germline V gene are SGDLS and YYNGEE.

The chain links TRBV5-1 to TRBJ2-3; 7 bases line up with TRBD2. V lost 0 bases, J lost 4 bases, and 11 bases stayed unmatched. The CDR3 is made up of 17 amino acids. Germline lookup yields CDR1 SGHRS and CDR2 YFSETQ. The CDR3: CASSLELAGVGADTQYF. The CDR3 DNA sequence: TGCGCCAGCAGCTTGGAGTTGGCGGGAGTAGGCGCAGATACGCAGTATTTT. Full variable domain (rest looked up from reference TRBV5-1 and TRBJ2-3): KAGVTQTPRYLIKTRGQQVTLSCSPISGHRSVSWYQQTPGQGLQFLFEYFSETQRNKGNFPGRFSGRQFSNSRSEMNVSTLELGDSALYLCASSLELAGVGADTQYFGPGTRLTVL.

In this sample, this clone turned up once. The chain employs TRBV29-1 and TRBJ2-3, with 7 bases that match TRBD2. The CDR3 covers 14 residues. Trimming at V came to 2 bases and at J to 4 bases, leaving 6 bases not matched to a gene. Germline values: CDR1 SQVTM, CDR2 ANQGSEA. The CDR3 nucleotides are TGCAGCGTTGAACGCCCGGGGGGTGCAGATACGCAGTATTTT. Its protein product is CSVERPGGADTQYF.

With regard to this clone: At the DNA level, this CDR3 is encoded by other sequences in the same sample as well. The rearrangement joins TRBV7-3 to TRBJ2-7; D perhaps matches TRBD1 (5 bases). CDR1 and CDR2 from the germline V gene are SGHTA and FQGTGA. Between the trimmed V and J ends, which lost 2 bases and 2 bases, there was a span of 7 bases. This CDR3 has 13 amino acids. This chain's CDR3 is CASSLQGTYEQYF. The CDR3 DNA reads TGTGCCAGCAGCTTACAGGGTACCTACGAGCAGTACTTC.

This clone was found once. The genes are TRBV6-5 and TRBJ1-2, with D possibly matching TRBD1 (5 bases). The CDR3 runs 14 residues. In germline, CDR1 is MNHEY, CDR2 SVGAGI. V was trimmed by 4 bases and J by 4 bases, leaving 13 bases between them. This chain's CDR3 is CASSSQGDLYGYTF. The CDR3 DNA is TGTGCCAGCAGTTCCCAGGGCGACCTCTATGGCTACACCTTC.

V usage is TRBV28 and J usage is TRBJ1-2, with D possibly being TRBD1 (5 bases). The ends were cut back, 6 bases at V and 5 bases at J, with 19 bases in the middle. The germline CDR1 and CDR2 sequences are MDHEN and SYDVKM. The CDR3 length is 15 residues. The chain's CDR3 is CASSTTAPTSYGYTF. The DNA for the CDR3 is TGTGCCAGCAGCACGACAGCTCCCACGAGTTATGGCTACACCTTC.